This T cell receptor beta chain originates from a study of control samples from healthy donors and cancer patients (dated by TCRdb to about 2020). A remark on this clone: The antigen it recognizes is unknown. The sample holds no much larger clone one base away, and base qualities are not on file.

Library preparation was by the immunoSEQ multiplex PCR assay. The table comes from immuneACCESS by way of TCRdb, which keeps in-frame sequences with V and J called. Part of the clones is missing from these tables; in studies checked, under half for an unresolved V gene and the rest for unknown reasons. For this sample there are 90,000 to 100,000 clones; 79% appear just once. About 10% of the sample rests with the top ten. Taken from the germline V gene, the CDR1 and CDR2 loops are SGHTA and FQGNSA. The CDR3, from cysteine to phenylalanine, totals 12 residues. Solely the CDR3 DNA is kept, with 36 bases framed from the first base. V lost 2 bases and J lost 7 bases; the stretch between them is 6 bases long.

The TCR was taken from a woman aged 25 to 45 in good health. The rearranged chain carries TRBV7-2 and TRBJ1-5, with the D gene not confidently named. Material: blood. The DNA sequence follows: TGTGCCAGCAGCTTACCTAGGCAGCCCCAGCATTTT. Its coded protein is CASSLPRQPQHF. The CDR3, completed at both ends by the reference TRBV7-2 and TRBJ1-5 genes, gives the full variable domain GAGVSQSPSNKVTEKGKDVELRCDPISGHTALYWYRQSLGQGLEFLIYFQGNSAPDKSGLPSDRFSAERTGGSVSTLTIQRTQQEDSAVYLCASSLPRQPQHFGDGTRLSIL.